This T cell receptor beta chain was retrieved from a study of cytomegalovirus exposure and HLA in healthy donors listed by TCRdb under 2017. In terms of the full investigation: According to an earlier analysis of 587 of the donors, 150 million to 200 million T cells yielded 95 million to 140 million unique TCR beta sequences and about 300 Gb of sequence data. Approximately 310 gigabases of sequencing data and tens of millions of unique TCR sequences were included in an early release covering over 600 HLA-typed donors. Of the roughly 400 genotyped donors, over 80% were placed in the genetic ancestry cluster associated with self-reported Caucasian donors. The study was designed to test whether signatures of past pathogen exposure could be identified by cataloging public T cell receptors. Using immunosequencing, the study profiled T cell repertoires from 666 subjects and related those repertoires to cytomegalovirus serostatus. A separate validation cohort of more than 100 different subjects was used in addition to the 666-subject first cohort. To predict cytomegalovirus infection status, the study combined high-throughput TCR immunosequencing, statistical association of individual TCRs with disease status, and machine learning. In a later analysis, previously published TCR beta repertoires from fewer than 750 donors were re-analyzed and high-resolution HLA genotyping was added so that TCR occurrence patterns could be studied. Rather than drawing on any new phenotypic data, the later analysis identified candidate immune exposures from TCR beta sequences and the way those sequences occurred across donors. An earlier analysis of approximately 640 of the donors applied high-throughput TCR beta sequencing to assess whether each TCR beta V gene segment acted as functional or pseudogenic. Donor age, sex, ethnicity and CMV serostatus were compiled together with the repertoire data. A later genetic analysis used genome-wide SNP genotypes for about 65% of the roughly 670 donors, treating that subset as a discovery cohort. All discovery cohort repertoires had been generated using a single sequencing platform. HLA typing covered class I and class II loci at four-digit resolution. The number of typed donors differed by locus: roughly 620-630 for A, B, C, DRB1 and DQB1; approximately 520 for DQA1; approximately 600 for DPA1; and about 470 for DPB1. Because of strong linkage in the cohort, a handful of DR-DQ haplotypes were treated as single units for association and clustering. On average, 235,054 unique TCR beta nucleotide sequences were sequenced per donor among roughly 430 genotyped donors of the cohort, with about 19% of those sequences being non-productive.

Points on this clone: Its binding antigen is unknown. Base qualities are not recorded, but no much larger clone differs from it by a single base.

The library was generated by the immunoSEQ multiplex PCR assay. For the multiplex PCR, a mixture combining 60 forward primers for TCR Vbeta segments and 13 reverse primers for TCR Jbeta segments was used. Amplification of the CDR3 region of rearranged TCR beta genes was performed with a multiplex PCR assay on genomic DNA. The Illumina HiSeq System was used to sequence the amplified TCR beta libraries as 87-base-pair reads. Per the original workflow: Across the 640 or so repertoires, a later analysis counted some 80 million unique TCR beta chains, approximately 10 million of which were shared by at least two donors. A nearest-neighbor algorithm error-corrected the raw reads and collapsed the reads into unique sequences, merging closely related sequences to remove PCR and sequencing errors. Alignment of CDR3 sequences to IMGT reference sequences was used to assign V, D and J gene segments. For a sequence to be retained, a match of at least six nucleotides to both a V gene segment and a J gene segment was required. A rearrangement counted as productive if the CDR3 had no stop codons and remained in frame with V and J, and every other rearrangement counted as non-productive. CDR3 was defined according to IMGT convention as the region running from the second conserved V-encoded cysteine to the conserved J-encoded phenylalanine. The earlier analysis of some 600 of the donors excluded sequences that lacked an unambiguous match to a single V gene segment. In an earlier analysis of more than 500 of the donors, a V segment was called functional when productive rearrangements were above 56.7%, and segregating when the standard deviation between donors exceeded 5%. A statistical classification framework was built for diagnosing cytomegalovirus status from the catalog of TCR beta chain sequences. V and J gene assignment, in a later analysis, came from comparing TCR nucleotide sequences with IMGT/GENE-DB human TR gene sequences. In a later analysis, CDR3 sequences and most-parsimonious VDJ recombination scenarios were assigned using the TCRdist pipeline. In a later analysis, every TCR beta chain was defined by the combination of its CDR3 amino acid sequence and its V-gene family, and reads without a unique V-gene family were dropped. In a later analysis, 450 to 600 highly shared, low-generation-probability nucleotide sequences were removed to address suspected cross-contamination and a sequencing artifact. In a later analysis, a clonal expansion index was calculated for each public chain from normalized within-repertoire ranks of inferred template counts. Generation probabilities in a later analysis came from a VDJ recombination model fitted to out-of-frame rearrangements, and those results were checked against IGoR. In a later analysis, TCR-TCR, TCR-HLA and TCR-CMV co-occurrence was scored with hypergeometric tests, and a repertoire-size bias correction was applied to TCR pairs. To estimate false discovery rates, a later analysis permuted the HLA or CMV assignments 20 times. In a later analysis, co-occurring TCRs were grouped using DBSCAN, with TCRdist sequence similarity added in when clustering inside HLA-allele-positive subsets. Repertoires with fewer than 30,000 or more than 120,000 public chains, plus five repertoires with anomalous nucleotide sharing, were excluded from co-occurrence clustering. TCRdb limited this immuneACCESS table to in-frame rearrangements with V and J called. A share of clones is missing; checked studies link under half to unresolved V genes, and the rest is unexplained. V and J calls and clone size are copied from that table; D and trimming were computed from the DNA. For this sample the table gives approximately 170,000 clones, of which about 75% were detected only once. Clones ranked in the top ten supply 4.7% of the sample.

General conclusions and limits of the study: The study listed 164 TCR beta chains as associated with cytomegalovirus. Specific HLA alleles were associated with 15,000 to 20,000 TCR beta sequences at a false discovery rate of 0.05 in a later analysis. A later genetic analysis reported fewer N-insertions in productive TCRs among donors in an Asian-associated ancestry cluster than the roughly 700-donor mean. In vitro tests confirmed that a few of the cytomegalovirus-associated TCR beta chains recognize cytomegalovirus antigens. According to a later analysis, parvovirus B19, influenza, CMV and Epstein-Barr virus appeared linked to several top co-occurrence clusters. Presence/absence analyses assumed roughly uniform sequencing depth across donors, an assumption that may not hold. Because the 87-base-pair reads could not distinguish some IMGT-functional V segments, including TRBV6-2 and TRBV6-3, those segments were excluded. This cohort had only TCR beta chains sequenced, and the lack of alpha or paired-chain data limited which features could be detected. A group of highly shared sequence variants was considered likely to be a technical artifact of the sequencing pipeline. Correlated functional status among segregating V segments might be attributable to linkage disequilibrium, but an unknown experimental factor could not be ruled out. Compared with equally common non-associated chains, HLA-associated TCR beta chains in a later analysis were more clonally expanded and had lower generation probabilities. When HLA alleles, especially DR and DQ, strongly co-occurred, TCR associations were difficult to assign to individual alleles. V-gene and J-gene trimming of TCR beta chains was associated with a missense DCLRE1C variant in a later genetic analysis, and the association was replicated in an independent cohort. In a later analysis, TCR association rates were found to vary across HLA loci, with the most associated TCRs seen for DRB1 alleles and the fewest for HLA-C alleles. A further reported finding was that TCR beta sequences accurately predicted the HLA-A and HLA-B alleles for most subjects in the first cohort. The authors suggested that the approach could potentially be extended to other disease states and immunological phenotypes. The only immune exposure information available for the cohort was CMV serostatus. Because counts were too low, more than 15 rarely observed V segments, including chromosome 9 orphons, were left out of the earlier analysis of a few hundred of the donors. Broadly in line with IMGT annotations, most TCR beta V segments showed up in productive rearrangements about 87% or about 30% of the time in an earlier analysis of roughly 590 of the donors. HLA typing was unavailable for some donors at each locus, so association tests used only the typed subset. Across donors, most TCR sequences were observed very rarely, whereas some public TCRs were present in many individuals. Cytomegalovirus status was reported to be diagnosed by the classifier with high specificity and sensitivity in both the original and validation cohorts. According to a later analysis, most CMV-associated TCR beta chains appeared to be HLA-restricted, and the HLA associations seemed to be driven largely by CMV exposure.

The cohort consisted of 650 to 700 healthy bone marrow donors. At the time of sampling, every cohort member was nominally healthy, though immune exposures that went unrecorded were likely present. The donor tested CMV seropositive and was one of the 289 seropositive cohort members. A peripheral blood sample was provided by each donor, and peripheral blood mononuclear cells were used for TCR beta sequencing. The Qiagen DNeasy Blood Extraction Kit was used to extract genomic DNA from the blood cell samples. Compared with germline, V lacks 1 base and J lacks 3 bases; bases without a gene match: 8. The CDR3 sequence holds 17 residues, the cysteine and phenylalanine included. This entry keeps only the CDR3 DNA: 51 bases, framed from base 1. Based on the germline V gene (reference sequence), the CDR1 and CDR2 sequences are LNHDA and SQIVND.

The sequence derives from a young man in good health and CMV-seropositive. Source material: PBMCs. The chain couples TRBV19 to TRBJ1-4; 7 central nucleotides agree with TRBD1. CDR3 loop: CASSIGGPGQSNEKLFF. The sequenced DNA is TGTGCCAGTAGTATAGGGGGACCGGGACAGTCTAATGAAAAACTGTTTTTT.